Given below is one TCR beta chain in context. Its antigen is as yet unknown. One end of the junction varies from germline; a read error may be responsible. TCRdb ran MiXCR on the 5' RACE reads and lists one entry per CDR3 protein. The repertoire consists of around 330,000 distinct CDR3 sequences, with about 9.9% occurring once and the leading ten covering roughly 9%. Germline V CDR1 and CDR2: DFQATT, SNEGSKA (reference sequence). This CDR3 region has 16 residues. This sample is part of a study of CD8 T cells in ankylosing spondylitis. General study results and limits: Reported data indicate significant enrichment of disease-linked clones within matched ankylosing spondylitis synovial fluid.

The sample comprised blood, either unsorted or a sorted T cell fraction (not recorded which). This receptor was obtained from a female donor with ankylosing spondylitis or in good health (not recorded which). The chain employs TRBV20-1 and TRBJ1-2, with 7 bases identical to TRBD1. In DNA form, the CDR3 reads TGCAGTGCTAGAGCTTTACAGAACAGGGGTATTGGAGGCTACCCCTTC. Its protein is CSARALQNRGIGGYPF.